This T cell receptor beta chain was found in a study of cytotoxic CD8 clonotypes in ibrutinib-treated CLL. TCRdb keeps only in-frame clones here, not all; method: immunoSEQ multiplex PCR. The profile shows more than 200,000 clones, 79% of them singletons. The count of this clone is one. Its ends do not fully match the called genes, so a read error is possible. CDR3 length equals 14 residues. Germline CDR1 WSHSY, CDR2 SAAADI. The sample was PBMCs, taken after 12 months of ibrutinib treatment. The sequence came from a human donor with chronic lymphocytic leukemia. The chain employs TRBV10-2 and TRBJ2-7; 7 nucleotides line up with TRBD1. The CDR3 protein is CASTETGSPYEQYF. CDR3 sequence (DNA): TGCGCCAGCACTGAGACAGGGAGTCCCTACGAGCAGTACTTC.